This TCR beta chain originates from a study of cytomegalovirus exposure and HLA in healthy donors. Whole-study context: From donors who were HLA-typed, an early data release held 80 million or so unique TCRs. Of the donors genotyped, 300 to 500 in all, 80% to 85% fell in the Caucasian-associated ancestry cluster.

Germline assignment: CDR1 GTSNPN and CDR2 SVGIG (reference sequence). The CDR3 has 20 amino acids. V dropped 0 bases and J dropped 0; count of bases not matched to a gene: 16. Primers included in the PCR were 60 Vbeta and 13 Jbeta primers. This table comes from immunoSEQ multiplex PCR, and its TCRdb copy is limited to in-frame clones, with some not included. The sample yields roughly 99,000 clones, roughly 80% seen once. The sequencing sample was made of PBMCs. The rearrangement links TRBV30 to TRBJ2-1, with TRBD2 matching 8 bases. This sequence was found in a man younger than 45 in good health and CMV-seronegative. The CDR3 sequence: CAWSVPPQVSGKVSYNEQFF. As DNA, the CDR3 is TGTGCCTGGAGTGTACCTCCTCAGGTTAGCGGGAAAGTCTCCTACAATGAGCAGTTCTTC.